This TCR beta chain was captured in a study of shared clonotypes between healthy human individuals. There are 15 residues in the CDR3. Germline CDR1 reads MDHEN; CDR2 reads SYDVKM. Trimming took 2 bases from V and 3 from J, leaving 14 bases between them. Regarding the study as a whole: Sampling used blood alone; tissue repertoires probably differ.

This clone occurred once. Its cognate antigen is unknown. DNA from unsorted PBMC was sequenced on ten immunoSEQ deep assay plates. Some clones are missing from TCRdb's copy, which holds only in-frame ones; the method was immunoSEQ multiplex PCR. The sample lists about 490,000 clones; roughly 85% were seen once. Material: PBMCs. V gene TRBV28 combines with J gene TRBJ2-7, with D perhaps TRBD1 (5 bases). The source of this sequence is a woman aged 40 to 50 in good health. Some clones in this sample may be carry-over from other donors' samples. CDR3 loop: CASSLEDTPFYEQYF. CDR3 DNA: TGTGCCAGCAGTTTAGAGGACACACCTTTCTACGAGCAGTACTTC. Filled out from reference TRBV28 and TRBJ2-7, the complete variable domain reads DVKVTQSSRYLVKRTGEKVFLECVQDMDHENMFWYRQDPGLGLRLIYFSYDVKMKEKGDIPEGYSVSREKKERFSLILESASTNQTSMYLCASSLEDTPFYEQYFGPGTRLTVT.